The clone carrying this T cell receptor (beta chain) was found a few times. Its antigen is as yet unknown. Mouse gene names apply. The CDR3 end is not reached by the read, which stops 1 residue before it; the germline J gene fills it in. Stated time point: mouse harvest day 14 after allogeneic transplant. Tail vein injection delivered 10^7 T-cell-depleted bone marrow cells and 10^6 splenic CD5+ T cells. Tissues came from B6→BALB/c major-mismatch GVHD mice at day 7 or 14. The sample is drawn from a study of tissue T cells after allogeneic stem cell transplantation. Findings and caveats of the study: Blood and spleen captured only part of the tissue TCR repertoire. Across patients, clones rarely overlapped, yet motif clusters were shared tissue-specifically. Within patients, tissue anatomy strongly shaped TCR repertoire composition.

Clones were sequenced by immunoSEQ multiplex PCR, and TCRdb holds only the in-frame ones, with some missing. The table shows some 8,000 clones, with around 33% occurring only once. This CDR3 is 14 amino acids long. The germline V gene has CDR1 KGHTA and CDR2 FQNQQP. Source material: skin. This receptor was identified in a female BALB/c mouse given C57BL/6 T cells with graft-versus-host disease after an allogeneic hematopoietic cell transplant. The chain recombines TRBV23 with TRBJ2-5; the D call TRBD1 from the table was never checked on the DNA. The CDR3 sequence is CSSSQSISQDTQYF. CDR3 DNA, as far as it was read: TGCTCCAGCAGTCAATCGATCAGCCAAGACACCCAGTAC.